This TCR beta chain emerged from a study of technical replicates of blood from several donors. The CDR3 contains 14 residues. The trim removed 5 bases at V and 4 bases at J, leaving 6 bases unmatched. Germline CDR1 reads LNHDA; CDR2 reads SQIVND (reference sequence). Using immunoSEQ multiplex PCR, the repertoire was profiled, and TCRdb retains in-frame clones only, with some absent. The sample holds about 100,000 clones; roughly 95% are singletons and the top ten take 0.22%. Material for sequencing was T cells isolated from PBMCs. The J gene is TRBJ1-2, the V gene TRBV19; TRBD1 aligns across 8 bases. The sequence was obtained from a human donor in good health. The CDR3 spells CASSGPDRGYGYTF. The CDR3 region has the DNA TGTGCCAGTAGTGGGCCAGACAGGGGCTATGGCTACACCTTC.